The clone carrying this T cell receptor (beta chain) was picked up a small number of times. The antigen remains undetermined. CDR1 is DFQATT and CDR2 is SNEGSKA in the germline V gene (reference sequence). The V end was cut by 0 bases, the J end by 4 bases, with 6 bases between. The CDR3 consists of 12 residues. This specimen belongs to a study of T cells in Graves' hyperthyroidism and ophthalmopathy. Findings of the study overall: Prediction of ophthalmopathy progression came a median roughly 6.7 months pre-onset. Stable hyperthyroidism was separated from ophthalmopathy by a model based on 13 V-J features. In blood, most of the thyroid clonotypes expanded above 0.001 were also present.

TCR beta CDR3 regions were amplified from RNA. In the first-round RT-PCR of the TCR CDR3, the HTBI primer set was used. One entry per CDR3 protein results from TCRdb running MiXCR on the multiplex PCR reads. This table has some 600,000 distinct CDR3 sequences, approximately 15% appearing once. At first hyperthyroidism diagnosis, before any ophthalmopathy symptoms, the blood sample was collected. Sequenced material: blood. The source of this sequence is a woman in her thirties with Graves' hyperthyroidism that later progressed to Graves' ophthalmopathy. The chain couples TRBV20-1 to TRBJ2-5; D is ambiguous. The CDR3 DNA follows: TGCAGTGCTAGAGACATAAGAGAGACCCAGTACTTC. Protein sequence: CSARDIRETQYF.